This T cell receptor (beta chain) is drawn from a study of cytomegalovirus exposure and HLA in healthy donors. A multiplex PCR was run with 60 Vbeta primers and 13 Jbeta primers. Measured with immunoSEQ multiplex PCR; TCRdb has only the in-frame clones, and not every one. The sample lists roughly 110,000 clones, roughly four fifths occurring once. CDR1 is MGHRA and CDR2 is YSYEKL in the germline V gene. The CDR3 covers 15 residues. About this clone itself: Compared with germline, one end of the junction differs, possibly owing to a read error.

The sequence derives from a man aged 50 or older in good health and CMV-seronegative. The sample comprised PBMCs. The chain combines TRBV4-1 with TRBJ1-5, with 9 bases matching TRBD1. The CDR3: CASTQEGTGNQPQHF. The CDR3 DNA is TGCGCCAGCACCCAAGAGGGGACAGGGAATCAGCCCCAGCATTTT.